This T cell receptor beta chain is from a study of blood T cells in healthy people across ages (dated by TCRdb to about 2015). For the study in its entirety: Template switching captured roughly one uniquely barcoded TCR beta cDNA molecule per two T cells in model experiments. Two additional independent replicas of 1 million unique cDNA reads from the same blood draw were analyzed for two donors (one aged 18 to 30 and one aged 80 or older). Four age groups were formed from the donors: young (average roughly 15 years), middle-aged (around 39), aged (62) and long-lived (around 80). To track age-related changes in TCR beta repertoire diversity, the study relied on deep sequencing normalized with unique cDNA molecular identifiers.

Systemically healthy Caucasian individuals from Russia, 39 in total and aged about 6 to 95 years, were included as donors. Roughly 9 milliliters of peripheral blood were drawn from each donor into EDTA-treated Vacutainer tubes. PBMCs were isolated by Ficoll-Paque density-gradient centrifugation, with at least 7 million obtained per sample. Total RNA, at least 5 micrograms per sample, was extracted from PBMCs with Trizol reagent. Naive CD45RAhigh/CD27high T cell percentages were measured by flow cytometry on a PBMC aliquot from every donor. The library was generated by 5' RACE. Sequencing used an Illumina HiSeq 2500. A second roughly 6 to 12 cycle PCR used a sample-barcoded 5' primer and a J-beta primer mix. A unique molecular identifier was introduced onto each TCR beta cDNA molecule by a template-switch 5' adaptor carrying 12 random nucleotides. Each sample yielded at least 2.5 million CDR3-containing paired-end reads. All of the RNA was converted into first-strand cDNA using the Mint cDNA synthesis kit, with a TRBC-specific oligonucleotide serving as the primer. All cDNA was treated with uracil-DNA glycosylase and then went through a first 18-cycle PCR with the universal primers M1SS and BC2_uni_R. The original pipeline was this. For normalization, 1 million high-quality reads, each with a distinct molecular identifier, were randomly selected from each sample. Reads sharing molecular identifiers were discarded rather than binned into consensus sequences. MiTCR, set to a Q25 quality threshold and the strictest error-elimination algorithm, was used for CDR3 identification, clonotype clustering and error correction. Lower-bound total TCR beta diversity was estimated with a nonparametric unseen species model using Euler transformation. TCRdb itself trimmed the public reads at Q25 with fastp, ran MiXCR and retained productive beta chains. Every CDR3 protein is listed once, alongside the most common genes and DNA of its rows. V and J calls and clone size were set by TCRdb, not the authors. The sample has approximately 800,000 distinct CDR3 sequences on record, around 25% of them singletons. Approximately 3.7% of the sample is taken by the ten largest.

In its sample, this clonotype was seen a few times. Its target antigen remains unknown. Base qualities are not provided; no much larger clone lies one nucleotide away. Trimming at the junction amounts to 0 bases on V and 9 bases on J, and the germline ends lie 14 bases apart. The germline V gene provides CDR1 MGHRA and CDR2 YSYEKL. There are 15 amino acids in the CDR3, from cysteine to phenylalanine inclusive. The sequence is cut down to CDR3 DNA, 45 bases in frame from base 1. Findings and caveats that apply to the study as a whole: Compared with the aged group, the long-lived group had more naive CD4+ T cells, fewer expanded clones and increased TCR diversity, a pattern suggesting age selection. Estimates of total diversity based on one million sequenced T cells were regarded as lower bounds and as underestimates. The percentage of naive T cells measured by flow cytometry correlated strongly with observed TCR beta diversity. As age increased, observed TCR beta diversity per million T cells dropped in a roughly linear way, and a significant reduction was already evident by age approximately 40. Bulk unsorted PBMC profiling prevented conclusive comparison of naive and antigen-experienced compartments. The CMV infection status of donors was not known, potentially confounding age-related changes in expanded clonotypes.

This same sample was also taken into another study, of T cells of mothers and their children. The second publication reports: Donors were nine systemically healthy Caucasian individuals: three mothers and their six children. cDNA synthesis consumed the entire amount of extracted RNA, loaded at 1.5 ug RNA in each 15 ul reaction. In the second PCR, the M1S primer added sample barcodes and 2-4 random nucleotides. Over 9.5 million TCR beta CDR3 reads were obtained for each mother, and millions of reads were obtained for each child. In both related and unrelated pairs, thymic selection shapes the output of TCR recombination in a similar way, with inherited differences having only a minor effect. Normalized repertoire overlap was always slightly but never significantly higher in related than unrelated mother-child pairs. No persistent microchimeric T cell clones were detected, at a sensitivity of roughly 100 clones per million clonotypes. In the study, deep NGS was used to compare the TCR beta repertoires of mothers and children, and features distinguishing related mother-child pairs from unrelated individuals were sought. The mean age was around 40 +/- 4 years for the mothers and approximately 11 +/- 4 years for the children. After adapters were ligated using NEBNext reagents, the libraries underwent 100+100 nt paired-end sequencing on an Illumina HiSeq 2000. To prevent cross-contamination, the mother and child libraries were prepared one month apart and sequenced in separate runs. Between roughly 450,000 and 2,000,000 distinct TCR beta clonotypes were identified per donor. Naive TCR beta clonotypes were estimated from low-frequency clonotypes matched to each donor's FACS-determined naive share, without sorting.

This chain joins TRBV4-1 to TRBJ1-4, and perhaps TRBD1 as D gene, on 6 matching bases. Sequenced material: blood. This receptor was taken from a boy aged 10-17 years in good health. CDR3 loop: CASSQDLQGWKKLFF. The sequence in DNA is TGCGCCAGCAGCCAAGATCTGCAGGGGTGGAAAAAACTGTTTTTT.